A single sample gave rise to the 4 T cell receptor beta chains below, sequenced in a study of cytomegalovirus exposure and HLA in healthy donors. Here immunoSEQ multiplex PCR was the method, and the copy in TCRdb shows in-frame clones only, minus some. The sample lists about 56,000 clones, about 92% seen once, with over 1.5% in the top ten. Sequencing was done on a sample of PBMCs. The receptors here all came from a woman aged 18-30 years in good health and CMV-seropositive.

This clone was seen only a few times. The rearrangement links TRBV9 to TRBJ2-5; 10 bases agree with TRBD2. Germline V gene data show CDR1 as SGDLS and CDR2 as YYNGEE. The CDR3 has 18 amino acids. Trimming cost V 0 bases and J 2 bases; bases outside gene matches: 10. The CDR3 bases are TGTGCCAGCAGCGTAGGGGGCTTAGCGGGGGGTCGACAAGAGACCCAGTACTTC. Its protein product is CASSVGGLAGGRQETQYF.

CDR3 sequence reads: CASSLAGGPNTEAFF. The CDR3 DNA reads TGTGCCAGCAGCTTGGCAGGGGGCCCGAACACTGAAGCTTTCTTT. V and J are TRBV5-5 and TRBJ1-1; TRBD1 agrees at 8 bases. CDR1 and CDR2 from the germline V gene are SGHKS and YYEKEE (reference sequence). The CDR3 has 15 residues. The trim removed 0 bases at V and 1 base at J, leaving 2 bases unmatched. Filled out from reference TRBV5-5 and TRBJ1-1, the complete variable domain reads DAGVTQSPTHLIKTRGQQVTLRCSPISGHKSVSWYQQVLGQGPQFIFQYYEKEERGRGNFPDRFSARQFPNYSSELNVNALLLGDSALYLCASSLAGGPNTEAFFGQGTRLTVV.

The sample holds one count of this clone. The chain recombines TRBV27 with TRBJ2-1; 8 nucleotides agree with TRBD2. Looked up from germline, CDR1 is MNHEY and CDR2 is SMNVEV (reference sequence). The CDR3 is 15 amino acids. The trim removed 5 bases at V and 8 bases at J, leaving 11 bases unmatched. The chain's CDR3 is CASSRGGLYSHEQFF. CDR3 bases: TGTGCCAGCAGTCGCGGGGGGCTGTATTCCCATGAGCAGTTCTTC.

This chain joins TRBV2 and TRBJ2-1; weak D call: TRBD1 (5 bases). The CDR3 runs 16 residues. The germline V gene encodes CDR1 SNHLY and CDR2 FYNNEI. The V end was cut by 5 bases, the J end by 3 bases, with 17 bases between. The CDR3 DNA reads TGTGCCAGCAGTCCCGACAGTCGCGCCAGCTACAATGAGCAGTTCTTC. This gives the protein CASSPDSRASYNEQFF. The full variable domain, in which reference TRBV2 and TRBJ2-1 provide the parts outside the CDR3, is EPEVTQTPSHQVTQMGQEVILRCVPISNHLYFYWYRQILGQKVEFLVSFYNNEISEKSEIFDDQFSVERPDGSNFTLKIRSTKLEDSAMYFCASSPDSRASYNEQFFGPGTRLTVL.